The 30 T cell receptor beta chains presented below share a single source sample, sequenced in a study of a mutant IDH1 vaccine in newly diagnosed glioma. These receptors have no known antigen. Libraries were prepared by immunoSEQ multiplex PCR; TCRdb keeps only in-frame clonotypes and omits some of them. The sample holds 35,000 to 55,000 clones; about 88% are singletons and the top ten take 2% to 2.5%. Time point of the sample: week 23, last vaccination. What each vaccine dose contained was 300 ug of mutant IDH1 20-mer peptide, accompanied by topical imiquimod. This specimen was PBMCs, taken from a glioma patient whose treatment included an IDH1 peptide vaccine. The source is a woman younger than 35 with glioma. Some clones in this sample may be carry-over from other donors' samples.

The chain recombines TRBV9 with TRBJ2-2, with a tentative D call TRBD1 (5 bases). The V and J ends lost 0 bases and 1 base respectively, with 13 bases between them. The CDR3 is 17 residues long. CDR1 is SGDLS, CDR2 YYNGEE, per germline. The CDR3 DNA is TGTGCCAGCAGCGTAGTGTTGGGTCAGGGGAACACCGGGGAGCTGTTTTTT. Translating gives CASSVVLGQGNTGELFF.

The chain joins TRBV7-3 to TRBJ1-1; 10 bases align to TRBD1. V trimming: 5 bases; J trimming: 4 bases; junction bases outside the gene matches: 7. Looked up from germline, CDR1 is SGHTA and CDR2 is FQGTGA. This CDR3 is built from 15 residues. CDR3 bases: TGTGCCAGCAGCCTGGACAGGGGGTCCAGCACTGAAGCTTTCTTT. The encoded protein is CASSLDRGSSTEAFF.

This clone was counted a few times. The chain uses TRBV7-3 and TRBJ2-7, with a tentative D call TRBD2 (5 bases). CDR3 length: 13 amino acids. V gave up 0 bases and J gave up 4 bases, with 7 bases separating them. Germline CDR1 reads SGHTA; CDR2 reads FQGTGA. CDR3 sequence (DNA): TGTGCCAGCAGCTTAACGCCGGGGTACGAGCAGTACTTC. Residues: CASSLTPGYEQYF.

The gene calls are TRBV19 and TRBJ2-6; no clear D. The CDR3 is 18 residues long. Germline V gives CDR1 LNHDA, CDR2 SQIVND (reference sequence). The V and J ends lost 3 bases and 0 bases respectively, with 15 bases between them. CDR3 sequence (DNA): TGTGCCAGTAGTATTCGGCAGGCGATTATCTCTGGGGCCAACGTCCTGACTTTC. Translating it yields CASSIRQAIISGANVLTF.

V gene TRBV7-9 combines with J gene TRBJ2-7; TRBD1 agrees at 10 bases. Germline V lookup: CDR1 SEHNR, CDR2 FQNEAQ (reference sequence). The CDR3 is made up of 15 amino acids. The trim removed 1 base at V and 4 bases at J, leaving 4 bases unmatched. The CDR3 DNA reads as TGTGCCAGCAGCTTAGGCGGGACAGGGGCTTACGAGCAGTACTTC. Amino acid sequence: CASSLGGTGAYEQYF.

The rearrangement joins TRBV7-9 to TRBJ2-7; 9 bases agree with TRBD2. V trimming: 2 bases; J trimming: 3 bases; junction bases outside the gene matches: 2. This CDR3 is 14 amino acids long. Looked up from germline, CDR1 is SEHNR and CDR2 is FQNEAQ (reference sequence). The CDR3 loop is CASSLSGGFYEQYF. The CDR3 nucleotides read TGTGCCAGCAGCTTAAGCGGGGGGTTCTACGAGCAGTACTTC.

The chain combines TRBV7-9 with TRBJ2-1; the D is unclear. Germline-derived CDR1 and CDR2 are SEHNR and FQNEAQ (reference sequence). The CDR3 totals 14 residues. V shed 5 bases and J shed 6 bases, with 14 bases lying between them. The CDR3 DNA sequence: TGTGCCAGCAGCCCCTCTTTAGATCCCAATGAGCAGTTCTTC. Translating it yields CASSPSLDPNEQFF.

The CDR3 loop is CASSQDQSQPQHF. CDR3 sequence (DNA): TGCGCCAGCAGCCAAGATCAGTCCCAGCCCCAGCATTTT. The chain is built from TRBV4-3 and TRBJ1-5; D gene ambiguous. The CDR3 covers 13 residues. The germline gives CDR1 LGHNA, CDR2 YSLEER. The germline V and J ends were trimmed by 0 bases and 7 bases, with 7 bases remaining between them.

This rearrangement joins TRBV6-1 to TRBJ2-7; D remains unclear. CDR1 and CDR2 from the germline V gene are MNHNS and SASEGT. The V and J ends lost 7 bases and 0 bases respectively, with 13 bases between them. This CDR3 is built from 14 residues. The CDR3 loop reads CASTQNMVSYEQYF. CDR3 sequence (DNA): TGTGCCAGCACCCAAAATATGGTCTCCTACGAGCAGTACTTC.

The chain combines TRBV9 with TRBJ2-5; 8 bases are a match to TRBD1. CDR3 length equals 16 residues. The V and J ends lost 3 bases and 5 bases, in that order; junction bases with no gene match: 12. CDR1 is SGDLS and CDR2 is YYNGEE in the germline V gene. The CDR3 here is CASSATGAVGGETQYF. The CDR3 nucleotides are TGTGCCAGCAGCGCGACAGGGGCCGTCGGTGGCGAGACCCAGTACTTC.

CDR3 loop: CASSDRLEETQYF. The CDR3 region has the DNA TGTGCCAGCAGTGATCGGCTAGAAGAGACCCAGTACTTC. This chain joins TRBV2 and TRBJ2-5; no clear D. Germline CDR1 and CDR2: SNHLY and FYNNEI. CDR3 length: 13 residues. Between the trimmed V and J ends, which lost 3 bases and 3 bases, there was a span of 8 bases.

The CDR3 DNA reads TGTGCCAGCAGCCACCCGTCGGGCTACACTGAAGCTTTCTTT. Translated: CASSHPSGYTEAFF. V gene TRBV11-2 combines with J gene TRBJ1-1; D not certain. Trimming stripped 5 bases from V and 3 bases from J, with 13 bases between. CDR1 is SGHAT and CDR2 is FQNNGV in the germline V gene. The CDR3 spans 14 residues. Complete variable domain (other parts from reference TRBV11-2 and TRBJ1-1): EAGVAQSPRYKIIEKRQSVAFWCNPISGHATLYWYQQILGQGPKLLIQFQNNGVVDDSQLPKDRFSAERLKGVDSTLKIQPAKLEDSAVYLCASSHPSGYTEAFFGQGTRLTVV.

The V call is TRBV6-5, the J call TRBJ1-2; D unresolved. The V end was cut by 2 bases, the J end by 7 bases, with 11 bases between. The CDR3 has 13 amino acids. Germline CDR1 is MNHEY and CDR2 is SVGAGI. This CDR3 reads CASSYPGYLGYTF. For the CDR3, the DNA is TGTGCCAGCAGTTACCCGGGATACCTTGGCTACACCTTC.

The V gene is TRBV19, the J gene TRBJ1-5, with D possibly matching TRBD1 (5 bases). The CDR3 runs 14 residues. The germline V gene encodes CDR1 LNHDA and CDR2 SQIVND (reference sequence). Trimming left V 7 bases short and J 4 bases short, with 14 bases between. The CDR3, as DNA: TGTGCCAGTATGTCTGCGGGGGGGAATCAGCCCCAGCATTTT. Protein product: CASMSAGGNQPQHF.

The chain is built from TRBV15 and TRBJ2-2; 7 bases line up with TRBD1. From germline, CDR1 is LNHNV and CDR2 YYDKDF (reference sequence). The ends lost 4 bases at V and 8 bases at J; junction bases unmatched: 1. CDR3 size: 12 residues. The CDR3 loop is CATSTRGGELFF. DNA for the CDR3: TGTGCCACCAGCACCAGGGGGGGGGAGCTGTTTTTT. The full variable domain, in which reference TRBV15 and TRBJ2-2 provide the parts outside the CDR3, is DAMVIQNPRYQVTQFGKPVTLSCSQTLNHNVMYWYQQKSSQAPKLLFHYYDKDFNNEADTPDNFQSRRPNTSFCFLDIRSPGLGDTAMYLCATSTRGGELFFGEGSRLTVL.

Only a few counts were recorded for this clone. The V and J genes are TRBV2 and TRBJ1-5; no firm D call. Trimming removed 6 bases at V and 0 bases at J, with 9 bases between. The germline V gene has CDR1 SNHLY and CDR2 FYNNEI. The CDR3 covers 14 residues. For the CDR3, the DNA is TGTGCCAGCAGGGGCCTATATAGCAATCAGCCCCAGCATTTT. Its translation is CASRGLYSNQPQHF.

The V gene is TRBV7-2, the J gene TRBJ2-2, with 10 bases fitting TRBD1. The CDR3 sequence is 16 residues long. The germline V gene encodes CDR1 SGHTA and CDR2 FQGNSA. V lost 0 bases, J lost 9 bases, and 7 bases stayed unmatched. CDR3 sequence (DNA): TGTGCCAGCAGCTTAGCCCGGACAGGGGGTTTCAGGGAGCTGTTTTTT. It translates to CASSLARTGGFRELFF.

The chain joins TRBV2 to TRBJ2-1, with 8 bases identical to TRBD2. Germline CDR1 and CDR2: SNHLY and FYNNEI. J lost 10 bases, V lost 5 bases, and 4 bases had no gene match. The CDR3 loop spans 12 amino acids. The DNA of the CDR3 is TGTGCCAGCAGTACCACTAGCGGAGAGCAGTTCTTC. Its protein product is CASSTTSGEQFF.

This chain joins TRBV18 and TRBJ1-2, with 7 bases matching TRBD1. With 3 bases clipped from V and 1 base from J, the junction kept 5 bases outside the gene matches. The CDR3 sequence is 15 residues long. CDR1 is KGHSH, CDR2 LQKENI, per germline. The CDR3 protein is CASSPDGTVNYGYTF. In DNA, the CDR3 is TGTGCCAGCTCACCTGACGGGACAGTTAACTATGGCTACACCTTC.

V is TRBV5-4 and J is TRBJ2-1; the match to TRBD2 covers 9 bases. This CDR3 is 15 amino acids long. Germline loops: CDR1 SGHNT, CDR2 YYREEE (reference sequence). V trimming: 0 bases; J trimming: 4 bases; junction bases outside the gene matches: 2. CDR3 amino acids: CASSLGSGGYNEQFF. The CDR3 nucleotides are TGTGCCAGCAGCTTGGGAAGCGGGGGGTACAATGAGCAGTTCTTC.

CDR3 region: CASSLSGLAAGELFF. The CDR3 DNA sequence: TGTGCCAGCAGCTTAAGCGGGCTAGCGGCCGGGGAGCTGTTTTTT. The chain combines TRBV7-9 with TRBJ2-2; 7 bases agree with TRBD2. The trim removed 2 bases at V and 6 bases at J, leaving 6 bases unmatched. Germline lookup yields CDR1 SEHNR and CDR2 FQNEAQ (reference sequence). There are 15 residues in the CDR3.

In this sample, this clone turned up a few times. The genes are TRBV7-2 and TRBJ1-1; tentative D call: TRBD1 (6 bases). The germline V gene encodes CDR1 SGHTA and CDR2 FQGNSA. CDR3 length: 17 amino acids. V lost 5 bases to trimming and J lost 0 bases, with 19 bases between them. CDR3 sequence (DNA): TGTGCCAGCAGCAGAACAGGGTCGCCGCGCCTGAACACTGAAGCTTTCTTT. It encodes CASSRTGSPRLNTEAFF.

The rearrangement joins TRBV7-6 to TRBJ1-1, with D possibly TRBD1 on 5 matching bases. Germline CDR1 SGHVS, CDR2 FNYEAQ. V was cut by 5 bases and J by 1 base, with 8 bases left in between. The CDR3 is 13 residues long. CDR3 loop: CASSGGGNTEAFF. The CDR3 DNA follows: TGTGCCAGCAGCGGTGGGGGGAACACTGAAGCTTTCTTT.

J is TRBJ1-4 and V is TRBV4-1; TRBD1 matches at 9 bases. The CDR3 has 16 residues. Germline CDR1 is MGHRA and CDR2 is YSYEKL. V shed 0 bases and J 8 bases; nucleotides not matched to a gene: 7. DNA of the CDR3: TGCGCCAGCAGCCAAGATCCGGGACAGGGCGGGGAAAAACTGTTTTTT. Protein: CASSQDPGQGGEKLFF.

For the CDR3, the DNA is TGTGCCAGCTCACCTGAATTGCAGGGCACAGATACGCAGTATTTT. Its protein is CASSPELQGTDTQYF. This rearrangement joins TRBV18 to TRBJ2-3; D remains ambiguous. The CDR3 consists of 15 residues. Germline V lookup: CDR1 KGHSH, CDR2 LQKENI. Trimming took off 3 bases at V and 1 base at J, with 11 bases between the two ends.

This clone was found a few times. This chain joins TRBV14 and TRBJ2-7; TRBD1 matches 7 bases. With 5 bases clipped from V and 0 bases from J, the junction kept 10 bases outside the gene matches. Germline lookup yields CDR1 SGHDN and CDR2 FVKESK. CDR3 length equals 16 residues. The CDR3 bases are TGTGCCAGCAGCTCGAAGGGACAGCCGAACTCCTACGAGCAGTACTTC. It codes for CASSSKGQPNSYEQYF.

J is TRBJ2-3 and V is TRBV5-1; TRBD2 aligns across 7 bases. In germline, CDR1 is SGHRS, CDR2 YFSETQ. The CDR3 runs 16 residues. V trimming: 0 bases; J trimming: 3 bases; junction bases outside the gene matches: 7. The CDR3 nucleotides read TGCGCCAGCAGCTTGGAGGCTCTCGGGGGGACAGATACGCAGTATTTT. Amino acids: CASSLEALGGTDTQYF.

The CDR3 spells CASSFVNEQYF. In nucleotides, the CDR3 is TGTGCCAGCAGTTTTGTGAACGAGCAGTACTTC. The chain combines TRBV6-5 with TRBJ2-7; D ambiguous. Trimming removed 4 bases at V and 5 bases at J, with 6 bases between. This CDR3 comprises 11 residues. Germline CDR1 reads MNHEY; CDR2 reads SVGAGI.

The gene calls are TRBV12-5 and TRBJ2-7; the D is unclear. Germline values: CDR1 LGHNT, CDR2 FRNRAP. V was shortened by 2 bases and J by 6 bases, with 17 bases between the two germline ends. This CDR3 is 15 amino acids long. CDR3 coding DNA: TGTGCTAGTGGTTTGACGACCAAGCAACTAAGCGAGCAGTACTTC. Its translation: CASGLTTKQLSEQYF.

Details on this clone: Other DNA sequences in this specimen translate into the identical CDR3. The chain has TRBV19 and TRBJ1-1; TRBD1 agrees at 10 bases. After removal of 4 bases from V and 5 bases from J, the junction contained 7 bases not matched to a gene. The germline V gene has CDR1 LNHDA and CDR2 SQIVND (reference sequence). The length of the CDR3 is 15 residues. The CDR3 DNA follows: TGTGCCAGTAGTACTTGGGACAGGGGAAGAACTGAAGCTTTCTTT. It yields the protein CASSTWDRGRTEAFF.